This T cell receptor (beta chain) was found in a study of blood T cell repertoires in COVID-19. Study-level background: Collection of acute and convalescent COVID-19 samples took place in the United States, Italy and Spain. PBMCs, B-cell-depleted T cells, or T cells provided the cDNA or gDNA that made up the material.

V gave up 3 bases and J gave up 0 bases, with 14 bases separating them. CDR1 is LNHDA and CDR2 is SQIVND in the germline V gene (reference sequence). There are 16 residues in the CDR3. Per the original data handling: The assay estimated nucleated cells by amplifying reference gene primers. TCRdb keeps only in-frame clones here, not all; method: immunoSEQ multiplex PCR. V, J and clone size are taken as reported in that table, and D and trimming were inferred from the DNA itself. The data hold some 62,000 clones, with roughly 88% observed a single time. Sequencing used peripheral blood. The source of this sequence is a woman aged 80 or over with acute or convalescent COVID-19. The rearrangement links TRBV19 to TRBJ1-1, with no clear D. The CDR3: CASSMPPGDMNTEAFF. The CDR3 coding sequence is TGTGCCAGTAGTATGCCCCCCGGGGATATGAACACTGAAGCTTTCTTT.